These T cell receptor beta chains were read from a single sample in a study of T-cell reconstitution after alpha-beta-depleted transplantation in children. TCRdb reanalysed the PCR reads using MiXCR and keeps one entry per CDR3 protein. The profile shows 250,000 to 350,000 distinct CDR3 sequences, 23% of them singletons. Sequenced here: PBMCs, mostly from graft donor cells, sampled 180 days after TCRalphabeta/CD19-depleted stem cell transplant. The receptors were sampled from a male patient under 18 who had a stem cell transplant for acute lymphoblastic leukemia, so the T cells may come from the graft donor. CDR3s include the opening cysteine and the closing phenylalanine or tryptophan. A D gene is named only where the DNA matches it firmly. Size is stated for part of the rows, as once, few or many counts, or as a class when the clone is expanded.

j_call v_call d_call clone_size cdr3_aa cdr3_nt
TRBJ2-5 TRBV9 TRBD2 - CASSVAGLATETQYF TGTGCCAGCAGCGTGGCGGGACTAGCGACAGAGACCCAGTACTTC
TRBJ2-7 TRBV6-5 - - CASSYSTSYEQYF TGTGCCAGCAGTTACTCGACTAGTTACGAGCAGTACTTC
TRBJ2-1 TRBV11-2 - few CASSPYPESGVFRHLYNEQFF TGTGCCAGCAGCCCATACCCCGAATCGGGGGTCTTTCGGCACCTATACAATGAGCAGTTCTTC
TRBJ2-7 TRBV12-3/TRBV12-4 - many CASSRRDGAYEQYF TGTGCCAGCAGCCGCCGGGACGGGGCTTACGAGCAGTACTTC
TRBJ1-5 TRBV20-1 - few CSARGADYSNQPQHF TGCAGTGCTAGGGGCGCGGACTATAGCAATCAGCCCCAGCATTTT
TRBJ1-2 TRBV2 TRBD1 few CASSFGQAGTYGYTF TGTGCCAGCAGTTTCGGACAGGCCGGTACCTATGGCTACACCTTC
TRBJ1-2 TRBV6-5 TRBD1 - CASSYLRQGEGYTF TGTGCCAGCAGTTACTTAAGACAGGGAGAAGGCTACACCTTC
TRBJ2-4 TRBV4-2 TRBD2 - CASSQDGAGLGLVAKNIQYF TGTGCCAGCAGCCAAGATGGTGCGGGACTAGGTCTGGTAGCCAAAAACATTCAGTACTTC
TRBJ2-2 TRBV7-9 - - CASSTGLSLKNTGELFF TGTGCCAGCAGCACGGGACTCTCCCTAAAAAACACCGGGGAGCTGTTTTTT
TRBJ1-5 TRBV20-1 - - CSARDTGYSNQPQHF TGCAGTGCTAGAGATACAGGGTATAGCAATCAGCCCCAGCATTTT
TRBJ2-7 TRBV5-1 - - CASSLPGATYEQYF TGCGCCAGCAGCTTGCCCGGGGCCACCTACGAGCAGTACTTC
TRBJ2-1 TRBV7-3 TRBD2 - CASSLKSGTSGNNEQFF TGTGCCAGCAGCTTAAAGAGTGGGACTAGCGGTAACAATGAGCAGTTCTTC
TRBJ2-1 TRBV9 TRBD1 few CASSVGYRGQYNNEQFF TGTGCCAGCAGCGTAGGCTACAGGGGGCAATACAACAATGAGCAGTTCTTC
TRBJ2-5 TRBV20-1 - - CSARDGWAARETQYF TGCAGTGCTAGAGATGGGTGGGCAGCTAGGGAGACCCAGTACTTC
TRBJ1-1 TRBV19 - few CASSIPSGHAAFF TGTGCCAGTAGTATTCCCTCCGGACACGCGGCTTTCTTT
TRBJ2-3 TRBV2 TRBD2 few CASSEYRLAGVSTDTQYF TGTGCCAGCAGTGAATATCGACTAGCGGGTGTTAGCACAGATACGCAGTATTTT
TRBJ2-2 TRBV10-3 TRBD2 - CAISETLTGQPTSGSVGELFF TGTGCCATCAGTGAGACACTTACCGGACAGCCTACTAGCGGGAGTGTTGGGGAGCTGTTTTTT
TRBJ2-7 TRBV25-1 - - CASRYQGYEQYF TGTGCCAGCAGGTACCAGGGCTACGAGCAGTACTTC
TRBJ1-2 TRBV27 - - CASSQQGSGYGYTF TGTGCCAGCAGTCAACAGGGATCGGGCTATGGCTACACCTTC
TRBJ1-1 TRBV19 - - CASSFRVTEAFF TGTGCCAGTAGTTTCAGGGTCACTGAAGCTTTCTTT
TRBJ2-7 TRBV20-1 - few CSARDPLSSYEQYF TGCAGTGCTAGAGACCCCCTTAGTTCCTACGAGCAGTACTTC
TRBJ2-6 TRBV11-2 - - CASRSLGSWSLSSSGANVLTF TGTGCCAGCAGGTCATTGGGGTCCTGGTCCCTCTCCAGCTCTGGGGCCAACGTCCTGACTTTC
TRBJ2-2 TRBV5-4 TRBD1 - CASSLAAQGARTGELFF TGTGCCAGCAGCTTGGCCGCGCAGGGGGCTAGGACCGGGGAGCTGTTTTTT
TRBJ1-1 TRBV24-1 - - CATSDSSNTEAFF TGTGCCACCAGTGACTCGTCTAACACTGAAGCTTTCTTT
TRBJ2-1 TRBV13 - few CASSPSFGTVGGEQFF TGTGCCAGCAGCCCCTCCTTCGGGACGGTTGGTGGCGAGCAGTTCTTC
TRBJ2-1 TRBV27 - - CASSLVVFGEQFF TGTGCCAGCAGTTTAGTGGTATTCGGTGAGCAGTTCTTC
TRBJ2-2 TRBV7-7 TRBD1 many CASSSPHRGRGGELFF TGTGCCAGCAGCTCCCCCCACAGGGGGCGAGGCGGGGAGCTGTTTTTT
TRBJ2-3 TRBV28 TRBD1 - CASSSLGQVTDTQYF TGTGCCAGCAGTTCCTTAGGACAGGTCACAGATACGCAGTATTTT
TRBJ1-5 TRBV24-1 - - CATSDGGAGNQPQHF TGTGCCACCAGTGATGGAGGGGCGGGCAATCAGCCCCAGCATTTT
TRBJ1-1 TRBV24-1 - - CATSGGAFNTEAFF TGTGCCACCAGTGGGGGGGCCTTTAACACTGAAGCTTTCTTT
TRBJ1-4 TRBV6-1 - - CASSRGGGEKLFF TGTGCCAGCAGCCGGGGCGGGGGTGAAAAACTGTTTTTT
TRBJ2-1 TRBV20-1 - - CSARRLVRGYNEQFF TGCAGTGCTCGTAGACTAGTCAGAGGTTACAATGAGCAGTTCTTC
TRBJ2-7 TRBV7-2 - many CASSLRPGPYEQYF TGTGCCAGCAGCTTACGTCCAGGGCCCTACGAGCAGTACTTC
TRBJ2-7 TRBV7-3 - few CVGVYEQYF TGTGTTGGTGTTTACGAGCAGTACTTC
TRBJ1-1 TRBV7-2 - few CASSPAGFGAFF TGTGCCAGCAGCCCTGCTGGTTTCGGAGCTTTCTTT
TRBJ2-5 TRBV10-1 - - CASSESGWAQYF TGCGCCAGCAGTGAGTCAGGGTGGGCCCAGTACTTC
TRBJ1-2 TRBV7-3 TRBD1 many CASSQEGDRGRMTRANYGYTF TGTGCCAGCAGCCAAGAGGGGGACAGGGGGCGGATGACGAGGGCTAACTATGGCTACACCTTC
TRBJ2-7 TRBV27 TRBD1 - CASSLWGDRDSYEQYF TGTGCCAGCAGTTTATGGGGGGACAGGGACTCCTACGAGCAGTACTTC
TRBJ1-5 TRBV7-3 - few CASSLLDRGIQPQHF TGTGCCAGCAGCTTACTCGACAGAGGGATTCAGCCCCAGCATTTT
TRBJ2-7 TRBV7-6 - - CASSPGGAGYEQYF TGTGCCAGCAGCCCAGGTGGGGCGGGGTACGAGCAGTACTTC
TRBJ1-1 TRBV6-1 - few CASKHRVNTEAFF TGTGCCAGCAAGCACAGGGTGAACACTGAAGCTTTCTTT
TRBJ1-5 TRBV5-1 - few CASSEGPDSNQPQHF TGCGCCAGCAGCGAGGGACCGGATAGCAATCAGCCCCAGCATTTT
TRBJ2-5 TRBV29-1 TRBD1 - CSVDRGTGEETQYF TGCAGCGTTGATAGAGGGACAGGGGAAGAGACCCAGTACTTC
TRBJ2-7 TRBV7-8 - - CASSLPIGQSEQYF TGTGCCAGCAGCTTACCGATAGGACAGAGCGAGCAGTACTTC
TRBJ2-2 TRBV24-1 - few CATSDPTDGELFF TGTGCCACCAGTGATCCCACGGACGGGGAGCTGTTTTTT
TRBJ2-7 TRBV3-1 - few CASSQGFPYEQYF TGTGCCAGCAGCCAAGGGTTCCCCTACGAGCAGTACTTC
TRBJ2-2 TRBV7-2 TRBD2 - CASPRGSGVGNTGELFF TGTGCCAGCCCCCGTGGTAGCGGGGTGGGGAACACCGGGGAGCTGTTTTTT
TRBJ2-3 TRBV9 - - CASSVKDTQYF TGTGCCAGCAGCGTGAAAGATACGCAGTATTTT
TRBJ2-3 TRBV6-6 - few CASRTWDTQYF TGTGCCAGCAGGACATGGGATACGCAGTATTTT
TRBJ1-1 TRBV2 - - CASARSVGRTEAFF TGTGCCAGCGCCCGATCGGTCGGGCGCACTGAAGCTTTCTTT
TRBJ2-7 TRBV5-1 - - CASSLASVRMAYEQYF TGCGCCAGCAGCTTGGCCTCGGTGAGGATGGCCTACGAGCAGTACTTC
TRBJ2-1 TRBV25-1 - - CASSDIIGIEQFF TGTGCCAGCAGTGATATAATCGGGATTGAGCAGTTCTTC
TRBJ1-1 TRBV20-1 - few CSAISIRDARDTEAFF TGCAGTGCTATTTCGATCCGGGACGCGAGGGACACTGAAGCTTTCTTT
TRBJ2-3 TRBV12-3/TRBV12-4 - few CASSLARTPYLTDTQYF TGTGCCAGCAGTTTAGCGCGAACTCCTTATCTCACAGATACGCAGTATTTT